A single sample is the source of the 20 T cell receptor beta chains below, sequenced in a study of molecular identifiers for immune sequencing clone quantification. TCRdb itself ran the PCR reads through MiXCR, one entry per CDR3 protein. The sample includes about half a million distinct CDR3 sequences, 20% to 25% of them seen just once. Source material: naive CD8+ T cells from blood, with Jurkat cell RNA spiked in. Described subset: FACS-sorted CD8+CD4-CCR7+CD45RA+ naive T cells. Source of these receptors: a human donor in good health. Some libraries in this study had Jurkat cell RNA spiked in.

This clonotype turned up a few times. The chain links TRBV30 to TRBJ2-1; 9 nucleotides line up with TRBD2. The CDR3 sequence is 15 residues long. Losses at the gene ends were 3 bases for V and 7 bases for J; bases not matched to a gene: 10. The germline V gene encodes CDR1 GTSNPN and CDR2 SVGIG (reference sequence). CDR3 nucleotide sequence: TGTGCCTGGAGCTTTGAGCGGGGGGCCGGGAATGAGCAGTTCTTC. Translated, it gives CAWSFERGAGNEQFF.

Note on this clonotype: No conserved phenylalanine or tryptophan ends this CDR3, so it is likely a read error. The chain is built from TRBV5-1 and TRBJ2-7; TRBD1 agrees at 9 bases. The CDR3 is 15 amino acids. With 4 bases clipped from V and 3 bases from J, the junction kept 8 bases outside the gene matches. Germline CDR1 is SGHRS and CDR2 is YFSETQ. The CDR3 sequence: CASSLGQGSFYEQYL. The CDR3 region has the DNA TGCGCCAGCAGCCTAGGACAGGGGAGTTTCTACGAGCAGTACCTC.

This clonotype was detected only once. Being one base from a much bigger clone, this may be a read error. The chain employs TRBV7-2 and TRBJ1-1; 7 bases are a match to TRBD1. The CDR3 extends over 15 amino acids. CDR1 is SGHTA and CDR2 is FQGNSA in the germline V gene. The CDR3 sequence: CPSSLPTGFNTEAFF. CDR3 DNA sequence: TGTCCCAGCAGCTTACCGACAGGGTTTAACACTGAAGCTTTCTTT.

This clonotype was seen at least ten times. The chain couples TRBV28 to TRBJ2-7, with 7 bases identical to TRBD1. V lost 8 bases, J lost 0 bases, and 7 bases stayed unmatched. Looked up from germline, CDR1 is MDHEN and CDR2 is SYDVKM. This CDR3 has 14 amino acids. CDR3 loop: CASLGQPISYEQYF. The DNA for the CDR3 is TGTGCCAGCTTGGGACAGCCTATCTCCTACGAGCAGTACTTC. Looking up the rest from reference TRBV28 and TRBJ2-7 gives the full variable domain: DVKVTQSSRYLVKRTGEKVFLECVQDMDHENMFWYRQDPGLGLRLIYFSYDVKMKEKGDIPEGYSVSREKKERFSLILESASTNQTSMYLCASLGQPISYEQYFGPGTRLTVT.

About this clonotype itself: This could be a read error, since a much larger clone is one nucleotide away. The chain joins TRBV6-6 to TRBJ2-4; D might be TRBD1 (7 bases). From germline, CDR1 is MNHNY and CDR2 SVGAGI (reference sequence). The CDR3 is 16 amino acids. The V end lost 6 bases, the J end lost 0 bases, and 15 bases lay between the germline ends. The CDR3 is CASSTAGGLAKNIQYF. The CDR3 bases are TGTGCCAGCAGCACAGCAGGGGGGTTAGCCAAAAACATTCAGTACTTC.

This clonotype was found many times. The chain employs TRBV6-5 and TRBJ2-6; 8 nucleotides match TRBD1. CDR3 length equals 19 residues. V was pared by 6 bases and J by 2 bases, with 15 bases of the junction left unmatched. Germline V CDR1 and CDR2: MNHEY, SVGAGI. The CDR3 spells CASRSPRDRPYTGANVLTF. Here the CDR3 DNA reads TGTGCCAGCAGAAGCCCCCGGGACAGGCCATACACTGGGGCCAACGTCCTGACTTTC.

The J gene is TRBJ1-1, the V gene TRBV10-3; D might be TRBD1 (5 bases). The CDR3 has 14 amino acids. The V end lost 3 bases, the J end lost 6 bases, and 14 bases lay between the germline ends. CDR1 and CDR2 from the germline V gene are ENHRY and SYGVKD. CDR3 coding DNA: TGTGCCATCAGTGAACCGGCCACAGGTCCTGAAGCTTTCTTT. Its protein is CAISEPATGPEAFF.

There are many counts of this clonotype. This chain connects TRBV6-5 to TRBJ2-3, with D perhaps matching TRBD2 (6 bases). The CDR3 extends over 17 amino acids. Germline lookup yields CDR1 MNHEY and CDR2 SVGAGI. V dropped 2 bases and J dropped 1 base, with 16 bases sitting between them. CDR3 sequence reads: CASSYAPGLRGTDTQYF. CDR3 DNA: TGTGCCAGCAGTTACGCACCGGGACTGCGGGGCACAGATACGCAGTATTTT.

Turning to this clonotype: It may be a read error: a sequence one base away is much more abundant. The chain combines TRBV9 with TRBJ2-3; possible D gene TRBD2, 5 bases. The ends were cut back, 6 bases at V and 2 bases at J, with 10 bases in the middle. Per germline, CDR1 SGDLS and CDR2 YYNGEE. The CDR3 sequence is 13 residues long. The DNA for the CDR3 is TGTGCCAGCACTCCGACTACCACAGATACGCAGTATTTT. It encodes CASTPTTTDTQYF.

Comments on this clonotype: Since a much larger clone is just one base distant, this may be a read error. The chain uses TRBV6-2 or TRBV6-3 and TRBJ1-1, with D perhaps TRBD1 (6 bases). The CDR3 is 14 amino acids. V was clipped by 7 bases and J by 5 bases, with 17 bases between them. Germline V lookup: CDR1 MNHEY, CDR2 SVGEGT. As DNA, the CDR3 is TGTGCCAGCACCCTGGACAGCCCGAAAACTGAAGCTTTCTTT. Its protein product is CASTLDSPKTEAFF.

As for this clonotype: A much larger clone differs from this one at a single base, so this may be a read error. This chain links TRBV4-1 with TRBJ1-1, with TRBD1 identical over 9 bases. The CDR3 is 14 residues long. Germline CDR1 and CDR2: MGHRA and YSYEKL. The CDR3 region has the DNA TGCGCCATCAGCATACAGGGGGCAGGTACTGAAGCTTTCTTT. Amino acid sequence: CAISIQGAGTEAFF.

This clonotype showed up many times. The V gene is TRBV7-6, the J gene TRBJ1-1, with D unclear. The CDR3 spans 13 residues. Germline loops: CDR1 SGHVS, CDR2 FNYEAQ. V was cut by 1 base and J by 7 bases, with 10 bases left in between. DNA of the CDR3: TGTGCCAGCAGCTTAGGAGACTTGGGTGAAGCTTTCTTT. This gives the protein CASSLGDLGEAFF.

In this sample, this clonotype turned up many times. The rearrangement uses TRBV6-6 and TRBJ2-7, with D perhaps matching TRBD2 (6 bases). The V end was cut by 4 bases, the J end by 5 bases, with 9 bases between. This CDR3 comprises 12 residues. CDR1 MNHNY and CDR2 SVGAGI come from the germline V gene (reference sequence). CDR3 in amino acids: CASSWGLDEQYF. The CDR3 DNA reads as TGTGCCAGCAGTTGGGGACTGGACGAGCAGTACTTC.

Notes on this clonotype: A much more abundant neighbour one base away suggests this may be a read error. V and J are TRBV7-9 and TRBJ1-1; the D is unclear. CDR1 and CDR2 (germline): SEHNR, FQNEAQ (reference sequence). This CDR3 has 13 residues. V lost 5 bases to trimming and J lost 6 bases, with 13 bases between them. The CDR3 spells CASSAPGGPEAFF. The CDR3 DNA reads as TGTGCCAGCAGCGCCCCAGGCGGGCCTGAAGCTTTCTTT.

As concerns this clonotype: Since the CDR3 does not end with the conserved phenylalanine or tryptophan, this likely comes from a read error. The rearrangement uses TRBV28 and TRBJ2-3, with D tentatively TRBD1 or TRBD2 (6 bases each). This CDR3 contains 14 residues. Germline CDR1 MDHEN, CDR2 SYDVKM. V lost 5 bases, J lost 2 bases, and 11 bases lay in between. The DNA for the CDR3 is TGTGCCAGCAGTCTCAGGGGACTCACAGATACGCAGTATCTT. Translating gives CASSLRGLTDTQYL.

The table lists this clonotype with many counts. CDR3 DNA sequence: TGCAGTTTGATCGGTTTCGGGGATATTAACTATGGCTACACCTTC. Its translation is CSLIGFGDINYGYTF. The V gene is TRBV20-1, the J gene TRBJ1-2; unclear D gene. CDR1 is DFQATT and CDR2 is SNEGSKA in the germline V gene (reference sequence). The germline V and J ends were trimmed by 8 bases and 1 base, with 20 bases remaining between them. The length of the CDR3 is 15 residues.

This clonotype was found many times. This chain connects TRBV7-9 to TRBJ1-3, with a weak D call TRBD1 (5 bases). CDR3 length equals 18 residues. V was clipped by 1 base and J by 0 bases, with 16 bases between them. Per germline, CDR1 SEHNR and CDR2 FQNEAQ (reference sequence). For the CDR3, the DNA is TGTGCCAGCAGCTTAGAACTGGAGGGACCGACCTCTGGAAACACCATATATTTT. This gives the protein CASSLELEGPTSGNTIYF.

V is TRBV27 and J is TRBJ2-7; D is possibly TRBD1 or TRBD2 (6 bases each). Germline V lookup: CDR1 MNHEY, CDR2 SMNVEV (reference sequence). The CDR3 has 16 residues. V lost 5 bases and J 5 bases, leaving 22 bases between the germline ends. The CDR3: CASSLYWGARENEQYF. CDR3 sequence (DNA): TGTGCCAGCAGTCTATATTGGGGGGCCAGGGAGAACGAGCAGTACTTC.

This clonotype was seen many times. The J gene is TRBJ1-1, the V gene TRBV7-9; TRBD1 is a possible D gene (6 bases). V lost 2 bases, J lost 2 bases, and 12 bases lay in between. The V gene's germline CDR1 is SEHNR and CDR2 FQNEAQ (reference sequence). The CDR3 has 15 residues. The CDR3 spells CASSLSTGPNTEAFF. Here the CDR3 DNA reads TGTGCCAGCAGCTTAAGTACAGGGCCTAACACTGAAGCTTTCTTT.

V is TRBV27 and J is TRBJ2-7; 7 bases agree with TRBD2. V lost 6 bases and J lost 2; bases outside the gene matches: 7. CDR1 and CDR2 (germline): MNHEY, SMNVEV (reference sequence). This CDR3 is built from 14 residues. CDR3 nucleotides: TGTGCCAGCAGGTACGGGGGGACCCCCTACGAGCAGTACTTC. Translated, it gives CASRYGGTPYEQYF.